The T cell receptor (beta chain) described here comes from a study of cytomegalovirus exposure and HLA in healthy donors. Points from the study as a whole: It was taken for granted in presence/absence analyses that sequencing depth across donors was roughly uniform. Altogether, 170 or so TCR beta chains were recorded as cytomegalovirus-associated.

13 Jbeta primers and 60 Vbeta primers were used for the PCR. Sequencing was performed with immunoSEQ multiplex PCR; in TCRdb, only in-frame clones are kept and a portion is missing. The repertoire holds around 300,000 clones, with roughly 90% as singletons. V lost 1 base to trimming and J lost 3 bases; unmatched junction nucleotides: 7. The germline CDR1 and CDR2 sequences are SNHLY and FYNNEI. This CDR3 has 16 residues. Details on this clone: Antigen: not known.

The receptor was isolated from a woman younger than 30 in good health and CMV-seronegative. The chain combines TRBV2 with TRBJ2-7, with 9 bases that match TRBD1. Sequencing input: PBMCs. Written as DNA, the CDR3 is TGTGCCAGCAGTGAAGTTGGTGGGACAGGGTTCTACGAGCAGTACTTC. Translating gives CASSEVGGTGFYEQYF.